This T cell receptor (beta chain) was obtained from a study of regulatory T cells in long-lasting Graves disease. The time point here: persistent/refractory GD, antithyroid drugs over 5 years with positive TRAb. There was RNA extracted from PBMCs, and the TCR library was made from it. Whole-study results and caveats: Persistent disease preferred TRBV28, TRBJ1-2 and TRBJ2-5. With a small sample size, accuracy may have been reduced.

Researchers made TCR beta libraries by using iRepertoire HTBI primers and running Arm-PCR on CDR3 regions. MiXCR was run by TCRdb on the multiplex PCR reads, yielding one entry per CDR3 protein. This table holds around 460,000 distinct CDR3 sequences, 20% to 25% found once. Germline loops: CDR1 SGHTA, CDR2 FQGNSA. Trimming removed 8 bases at V and 4 bases at J, with 17 bases between. The CDR3 runs to 14 residues. In its sample, this clonotype was seen many times. Its antigen remains unidentified. The TCR originated in a female donor with Graves disease. The source material was peripheral blood mononuclear cells (PBMCs), sampled when the disease was refractory, from a patient treated with antithyroid drugs. The chain is built from TRBV7-2 and TRBJ1-1, with D possibly TRBD1 on 6 matching bases. The CDR3 region is CASGLQGGPTEAFF. CDR3 bases: TGTGCCAGCGGGTTACAGGGCGGACCCACTGAAGCTTTCTTT. Using reference TRBV7-2 and TRBJ1-1 for the parts outside the CDR3, the full variable domain is GAGVSQSPSNKVTEKGKDVELRCDPISGHTALYWYRQSLGQGLEFLIYFQGNSAPDKSGLPSDRFSAERTGGSVSTLTIQRTQQEDSAVYLCASGLQGGPTEAFFGQGTRLTVV.